This TCR beta chain was identified in a study of technical replicates of blood from several donors. V was pared by 0 bases and J by 1 base, with 24 bases between. The CDR3 totals 19 residues. Germline CDR1 reads GTSNPN; CDR2 reads SVGIG (reference sequence). TCRdb keeps only in-frame clones here, not all; method: immunoSEQ multiplex PCR. Altogether 50,000 to 65,000 clones are present, more than 85% being singletons, with the ten largest covering about 4.5%. The sample comprised PBMCs. V gene TRBV30 combines with J gene TRBJ1-2, with D possibly matching TRBD1 (5 bases). The sequence was obtained from a human donor in good health. Some clones in this sample may be carry-over from other donors' samples. The CDR3 is CAWSVLGAQRFTNNYGYTF. The CDR3 DNA sequence: TGTGCCTGGAGTGTACTTGGGGCCCAACGATTTACAAATAACTATGGCTACACCTTC.